These 25 T cell receptor beta chains were all obtained from the same sample, sequenced in a study of cytomegalovirus exposure and HLA in healthy donors. With 60 Vbeta and 13 Jbeta primers, the PCR was carried out. Here immunoSEQ multiplex PCR was the method, and the copy in TCRdb shows in-frame clones only, minus some. Among approximately 100,000 clones listed, roughly 70% were seen once. Material for sequencing was PBMCs. Every receptor here comes from a woman aged 50 to 65 in good health and CMV-seronegative.

V usage is TRBV11-2 and J usage is TRBJ2-1, with 11 bases fitting TRBD1. The ends lost 7 bases at V and 1 base at J; junction bases unmatched: 3. Germline values: CDR1 SGHAT, CDR2 FQNNGV. The CDR3 totals 15 residues. The CDR3 nucleotides are TGTGCCAGCACCGGGACAGGGGGATCCTACAATGAGCAGTTCTTC. Translating gives CASTGTGGSYNEQFF.

V gene TRBV6-6 combines with J gene TRBJ1-5, with a possible D match to TRBD1 (6 bases). The germline gives CDR1 MNHNY, CDR2 SVGAGI (reference sequence). This CDR3 is built from 13 residues. With 5 bases removed from V and 4 bases from J, the gap between germline ends came to 9 bases. The CDR3 coding sequence is TGTGCCAGCAGTCCGGACAGAAATCAGCCCCAGCATTTT. It specifies CASSPDRNQPQHF.

This sequence joins TRBV6-4 and TRBJ2-1, with TRBD2 identical over 7 bases. Trimming at V came to 6 bases and at J to 7 bases, leaving 9 bases not matched to a gene. The CDR3 runs to 14 residues. Germline CDR1 is MRHNA and CDR2 is SNTAGT. The CDR3 bases are TGTGCCAGCAGCCGAGCGGGAATGAATAATGAGCAGTTCTTC. Protein: CASSRAGMNNEQFF.

This clone was seen only a few times. The rearrangement uses TRBV6-1 and TRBJ2-6; D unclear. V lost 7 bases, J lost 4 bases, and 8 bases lay in between. The CDR3 is 13 residues long. Per the germline V gene, CDR1 is MNHNS and CDR2 is SASEGT. The CDR3 spells CASTHGGANVLTF. The CDR3 DNA is TGTGCCAGCACCCACGGGGGGGCCAACGTCCTGACTTTC.

The CDR3 DNA is TGTGCCAGCAGTGAATCCCAGGGAAGGCACCCCTACGAGCAGTACTTC. It specifies CASSESQGRHPYEQYF. The genes are TRBV25-1 and TRBJ2-7, with D maybe TRBD1 (5 bases). The V end lost 1 base, the J end lost 2 bases, and 15 bases lay between the germline ends. The length of the CDR3 is 16 residues. The germline V gene has CDR1 MGHDK and CDR2 SYGVNS.

V usage is TRBV7-9 and J usage is TRBJ1-2; D is ambiguous. From germline, CDR1 is SEHNR and CDR2 FQNEAQ (reference sequence). V was clipped by 5 bases and J by 8 bases, with 21 bases between them. The CDR3 runs to 15 residues. The CDR3: CASSHPLLETSGYTF. In nucleotides, the CDR3 is TGTGCCAGCAGCCATCCGCTTCTGGAGACGTCGGGCTACACCTTC.

The chain uses TRBV27 and TRBJ2-7, with TRBD1 identical over 10 bases. The V segment lost 5 bases and the J segment 2 bases; nucleotides outside the gene matches: 18. This CDR3 is built from 19 residues. Germline CDR1 MNHEY, CDR2 SMNVEV (reference sequence). CDR3 nucleotides: TGTGCCAGCAGTCATTTCCTTCATTACCCGGGACAGGGGACCTACGAGCAGTACTTC. This sequence encodes CASSHFLHYPGQGTYEQYF.

A few counts support this clone. The V call is TRBV6-1, the J call TRBJ1-1, with D possibly matching TRBD1 (6 bases). Germline V gene data show CDR1 as MNHNS and CDR2 as SASEGT. This CDR3 is built from 15 residues. The V and J ends lost 2 bases and 1 base respectively, with 11 bases between them. CDR3 loop: CASSERNRENTEAFF. CDR3 coding DNA: TGTGCCAGCAGTGAAAGGAACAGGGAGAACACTGAAGCTTTCTTT.

The CDR3 here is CASSPGGKEIYGYTF. CDR3 DNA sequence: TGTGCCAGCTCACCTGGCGGGAAGGAGATCTATGGCTACACCTTC. The rearrangement links TRBV18 to TRBJ1-2; D is unclear. The CDR3 is made up of 15 amino acids. V shed 3 bases and J shed 4 bases, with 15 bases lying between them. Germline-derived CDR1 and CDR2 are KGHSH and LQKENI.

The chain has TRBV19 and TRBJ1-5; a weak D match, TRBD1 (6 bases). V lost 8 bases and J 9 bases, leaving 20 bases between the germline ends. This CDR3 has 14 residues. Per germline, CDR1 LNHDA and CDR2 SQIVND (reference sequence). The CDR3: CASLPGSSGVPQHF. The CDR3 region has the DNA TGTGCCAGTCTCCCCGGTAGCTCAGGGGTGCCCCAGCATTTT.

The J gene is TRBJ2-7, the V gene TRBV11-2; 11 nucleotides align to TRBD1. The V gene's germline CDR1 is SGHAT and CDR2 FQNNGV. J lost 2 bases, V lost 0 bases, and 0 bases had no gene match. There are 15 residues in the CDR3. CDR3 protein: CASSLEGQGAYEQYF. The CDR3 DNA reads TGTGCCAGCAGCTTAGAGGGACAGGGGGCCTACGAGCAGTACTTC. Using reference TRBV11-2 and TRBJ2-7 for the parts outside the CDR3, the full variable domain is EAGVAQSPRYKIIEKRQSVAFWCNPISGHATLYWYQQILGQGPKLLIQFQNNGVVDDSQLPKDRFSAERLKGVDSTLKIQPAKLEDSAVYLCASSLEGQGAYEQYFGPGTRLTVT.

V is TRBV6-1 and J is TRBJ2-7; D may be TRBD1 (6 bases). Trimming stripped 1 base from V and 4 bases from J, with 17 bases between. The CDR3 contains 16 residues. Per the germline V gene, CDR1 is MNHNS and CDR2 is SASEGT. The CDR3: CASSEEVPGHRYEQYF. The CDR3 nucleotides are TGTGCCAGCAGTGAAGAGGTACCGGGACACCGATACGAGCAGTACTTC.

This chain links TRBV19 with TRBJ2-5, with 8 bases identical to TRBD2. Germline CDR1 and CDR2: LNHDA and SQIVND (reference sequence). The CDR3 has 12 amino acids. Written as DNA, the CDR3 is TGTGGTTTCGGGAGGGCCAGAGAGACCCAGTACTTC. This sequence encodes CGFGRARETQYF.

The chain uses TRBV6-5 and TRBJ2-1; 9 positions match TRBD2. CDR3 length equals 15 residues. The V gene end was trimmed by 6 bases and the J gene end by 3 bases; junction bases not matched to a gene: 6. Per the germline V gene, CDR1 is MNHEY and CDR2 is SVGAGI. CDR3 nucleotides: TGTGCCAGCAGCCAGGAGCGGGGGGACTACAATGAGCAGTTCTTC. Translation: CASSQERGDYNEQFF.

This chain links TRBV9 with TRBJ2-7, with TRBD2 as a possible D gene (5 bases). The CDR3 is made up of 15 amino acids. V was clipped by 0 bases and J by 2 bases, with 12 bases between them. Germline CDR1 SGDLS, CDR2 YYNGEE. CDR3 bases: TGTGCCAGCAGCGTAGATGGAGGATCCGCCTACGAGCAGTACTTC. Translating it yields CASSVDGGSAYEQYF. The full variable domain, rest sourced from reference TRBV9 and TRBJ2-7, is DSGVTQTPKHLITATGQRVTLRCSPRSGDLSVYWYQQSLDQGLQFLIQYYNGEERAKGNILERFSAQQFPDLHSELNLSSLELGDSALYFCASSVDGGSAYEQYFGPGTRLTVT.

The V call is TRBV18, the J call TRBJ1-2, with 7 bases matching TRBD1. This CDR3 comprises 14 residues. Trimming took 3 bases from V and 6 from J; bases not matched to a gene: 7. Germline CDR1 is KGHSH and CDR2 is LQKENI. This CDR3 reads CASSPTGTADGYTF. The CDR3 nucleotides read TGTGCCAGCTCACCGACAGGGACCGCCGATGGCTACACCTTC.

The genes are TRBV15 and TRBJ1-2, with a weak D call TRBD1 (6 bases). The V gene lost 0 bases and the J gene lost 2 bases, with 7 bases spanning the gap. CDR3 size: 14 residues. Germline-derived CDR1 and CDR2 are LNHNV and YYDKDF (reference sequence). The CDR3 DNA is TGTGCCACCAGCAGAGATGGGGGCAACTATGGCTACACCTTC. Translating gives CATSRDGGNYGYTF. Full variable domain (remainder filled in from reference TRBV15 and TRBJ1-2): DAMVIQNPRYQVTQFGKPVTLSCSQTLNHNVMYWYQQKSSQAPKLLFHYYDKDFNNEADTPDNFQSRRPNTSFCFLDIRSPGLGDTAMYLCATSRDGGNYGYTFGSGTRLTVV.

This chain connects TRBV5-4 to TRBJ2-2, with D possibly being TRBD1 (6 bases). CDR1 SGHNT and CDR2 YYREEE come from the germline V gene (reference sequence). Trimming removed 0 bases at V and 7 bases at J, with 10 bases between. This CDR3 comprises 14 residues. The CDR3 DNA is TGTGCCAGCAGCTTGGAACAGGGAGTCGGGGAGCTGTTTTTT. As protein: CASSLEQGVGELFF.

This clone has more than one count but fewer than ten. V gene TRBV5-1 combines with J gene TRBJ1-2; D call uncertain. Per the germline V gene, CDR1 is SGHRS and CDR2 is YFSETQ. The CDR3 is 15 amino acids. Trimming stripped 0 bases from V and 0 bases from J, with 9 bases between. The CDR3 loop is CASSLGHTTNYGYTF. The CDR3 nucleotides are TGCGCCAGCAGCTTGGGACACACAACTAACTATGGCTACACCTTC.

The chain uses TRBV4-1 and TRBJ2-5; TRBD1 aligns across 9 bases. Looked up from germline, CDR1 is MGHRA and CDR2 is YSYEKL. This CDR3 comprises 15 residues. Trimming at V came to 1 base and at J to 4 bases, leaving 4 bases not matched to a gene. CDR3 in amino acids: CASSQVLDRGETQYF. CDR3 coding DNA: TGCGCCAGCAGCCAAGTCTTGGACAGGGGAGAGACCCAGTACTTC.

The chain couples TRBV6-6 to TRBJ1-2; perhaps TRBD1 as D (6 bases). Germline V lookup: CDR1 MNHNY, CDR2 SVGAGI (reference sequence). Trimming left V 5 bases short and J 5 bases short, with 15 bases between. The CDR3 sequence is 14 residues long. The CDR3 is CASSRGGEAYGYTF. CDR3 coding DNA: TGTGCCAGCAGTAGAGGGGGGGAGGCTTATGGCTACACCTTC.

The chain employs TRBV7-2 and TRBJ1-1; 8 bases are shared with TRBD1. V lost 2 bases and J lost 6; bases outside the gene matches: 8. Looked up from germline, CDR1 is SGHTA and CDR2 is FQGNSA. This CDR3 region has 15 residues. The CDR3 loop reads CASSLRGQGTAEAFF. The CDR3 DNA is TGTGCCAGCAGCTTAAGAGGACAGGGAACCGCTGAAGCTTTCTTT.

This chain joins TRBV4-2 and TRBJ1-2; D is perhaps TRBD1 (6 bases). The CDR3 has 15 amino acids. V lost 0 bases and J 3 bases, leaving 11 bases between the germline ends. The V gene's germline CDR1 is LGHNA and CDR2 YNFKEQ. Here the CDR3 DNA reads TGTGCCAGCAGCCAAGATGGGGGCAGGGACTATGGCTACACCTTC. Its protein product is CASSQDGGRDYGYTF.

The chain is built from TRBV11-3 and TRBJ2-2, with TRBD2 matching 7 bases. Germline values: CDR1 SGHNT, CDR2 YENEEA. The CDR3 is made up of 14 amino acids. The junction had 5 bases not matched to a gene; V was cut back by 5 bases and J by 5 bases. Here the CDR3 reads CASSPYSGTGELFF. CDR3 bases: TGTGCCAGCAGCCCATATAGCGGGACCGGGGAGCTGTTTTTT. The variable domain in full, with the rest retrieved from reference TRBV11-3 and TRBJ2-2, is EAGVVQSPRYKIIEKKQPVAFWCNPISGHNTLYWYLQNLGQGPELLIRYENEEAVDDSQLPKDRFSAERLKGVDSTLKIQPAELGDSAVYLCASSPYSGTGELFFGEGSRLTVL.

The chain is built from TRBV19 and TRBJ1-1; tentative D call: TRBD1 (5 bases). Per the germline V gene, CDR1 is LNHDA and CDR2 is SQIVND (reference sequence). V was shortened by 6 bases and J by 4 bases, with 18 bases between the two germline ends. The CDR3 has 15 residues. CDR3 bases: TGTGCCAGTAGAGAGGAACAGGTATGGAGCACTGAAGCTTTCTTT. This encodes CASREEQVWSTEAFF.